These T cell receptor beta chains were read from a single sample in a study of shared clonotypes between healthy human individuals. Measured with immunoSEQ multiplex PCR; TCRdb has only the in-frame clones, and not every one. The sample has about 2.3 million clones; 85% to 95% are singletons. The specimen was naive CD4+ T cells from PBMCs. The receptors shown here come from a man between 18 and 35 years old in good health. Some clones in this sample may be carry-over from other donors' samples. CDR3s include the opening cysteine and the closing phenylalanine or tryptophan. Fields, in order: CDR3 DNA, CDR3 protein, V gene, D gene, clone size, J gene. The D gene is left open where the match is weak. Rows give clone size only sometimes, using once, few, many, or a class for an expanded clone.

TGCGCCAGCAAAGGGGCAGGGGAAGACTACGAGCAGTACTTC	CASKGAGEDYEQYF	TRBV5-1	-	-	TRBJ2-7
TGTGCCAGCAGCCGGATCTCCTCGGTCGGCTATGGCTACACCTTC	CASSRISSVGYGYTF	TRBV5-4	-	-	TRBJ1-2
TGTGCCAGCAGCTTACGCGGGCTTAGCTCCTACGAGCAGTACTTC	CASSLRGLSSYEQYF	TRBV5-6	-	once	TRBJ2-7
TGTGCCAGCAGTTACACCGGGACAGGGGAGAACTATGGCTACACCTTC	CASSYTGTGENYGYTF	TRBV6-5	TRBD1	-	TRBJ1-2
TGTGCCACCAGCAGCCCCCGACAGGGAACCTACGAGCAGTACTTC	CATSSPRQGTYEQYF	TRBV15	TRBD1	-	TRBJ2-7
TGCGCCAGCAGCGCATTGGGGGGTAGCAATCAGCCCCAGCATTTT	CASSALGGSNQPQHF	TRBV5-1	-	-	TRBJ1-5
TGTGCCAGCTCACCGGGTGGGGTTCTGAACACTGAAGCTTTCTTT	CASSPGGVLNTEAFF	TRBV18	-	few	TRBJ1-1
TGTGCCAGCAGCGTAGATCCGGGCAACTCTGGGGCCAACGTCCTGACTTTC	CASSVDPGNSGANVLTF	TRBV9	-	-	TRBJ2-6
TGCAGCGTCATTAGCGGGCAAGAGACCCAGTACTTC	CSVISGQETQYF	TRBV29-1	TRBD2	once	TRBJ2-5
TGTGCCAGCAGCGTGGGGACAGGGGGCGATCAGCCCCAGCATTTT	CASSVGTGGDQPQHF	TRBV9	TRBD1	-	TRBJ1-5
TGCGCCAGCTCCGGCGGGTCCTACGAGCAGTACTTC	CASSGGSYEQYF	TRBV5-1	-	-	TRBJ2-7
TGTGCCAGCAGTAACCCGGGATCTGAAGCTTTCTTT	CASSNPGSEAFF	TRBV28	-	-	TRBJ1-1
TGCGCCAGCAGCCAAGACCACGCCGGGACATATTTTAATGGCTACACCTTC	CASSQDHAGTYFNGYTF	TRBV4-1	-	once	TRBJ1-2
TGTGCCAGCAGCGAGCAGCCTAGACAGGGGGTATTCTCGTTCTTC	CASSEQPRQGVFSFF	TRBV6-1	TRBD1	-	TRBJ2-1
TGTGCCAGCAGTTTAGCGGGAGTTTCATCCTACGAGCAGTACTTC	CASSLAGVSSYEQYF	TRBV28	TRBD2	once	TRBJ2-7
TGCGCCAGCAGCCACGGACGCTATGGCTACACCTTC	CASSHGRYGYTF	TRBV4-1	-	-	TRBJ1-2
TGCGCCAGCAGCACGGGGACTAGCGGCAATGAGCAGTTCTTC	CASSTGTSGNEQFF	TRBV5-1	TRBD2	-	TRBJ2-1
TGCGCCAGCAGCCCTGGACTGCGATCAAACTCCTACAATGAGCAGTTCTTC	CASSPGLRSNSYNEQFF	TRBV5-1	-	-	TRBJ2-1
TGTGCCAGCAGCGTAGGATTGGGTGCCTCCTACGAGCAGTACTTC	CASSVGLGASYEQYF	TRBV9	-	-	TRBJ2-7
TGTGCCAGCAGCTTACGACAGGGGTCCTACGAGCAGTACTTC	CASSLRQGSYEQYF	TRBV11-2	TRBD1	-	TRBJ2-7
TGTGCCAGCAGCCCGGACTCCTACAATGAGCAGTTCTTC	CASSPDSYNEQFF	TRBV6-6	-	-	TRBJ2-1
TGCGCCAGCAGCTTGGGACAGAGGGGTAATGAGCAGTTCTTC	CASSLGQRGNEQFF	TRBV5-1	-	-	TRBJ2-1
TGTGCCAGCAGCAGTACTAGCGGGAGGGCCGCGGGTGAGCAGTTCTTC	CASSSTSGRAAGEQFF	TRBV7-2	TRBD2	once	TRBJ2-1
TGTGCCAGCAGTACTAGCGGGAGTTCCCATGAGCAGTTCTTC	CASSTSGSSHEQFF	TRBV28	TRBD2	-	TRBJ2-1
TGTGCCAGCAGCTTATTCCGCGGGAGTTGGAATGAGCAGTTCTTC	CASSLFRGSWNEQFF	TRBV7-9	TRBD2	-	TRBJ2-1
TGTGCCAGCAGCTTCAGGGGGGAGACCCAGTACTTC	CASSFRGETQYF	TRBV7-2	TRBD1	-	TRBJ2-5
TGCGCCAGCAGCTCCTCAGGGGGCTCCTACAATGAGCAGTTCTTC	CASSSSGGSYNEQFF	TRBV5-1	TRBD1	once	TRBJ2-1
TGTGCCAGCACCCCCGACGGGGAGGAAAAACTGTTTTTT	CASTPDGEEKLFF	TRBV28	-	-	TRBJ1-4
TGTGCCAGTAGCACTTCGTGGGAGCCACTACATTCCTCCTACGAGCAGTACTTC	CASSTSWEPLHSSYEQYF	TRBV19	-	-	TRBJ2-7
TGTGCCAGCAGTTTAAATCGACAGGTGACTGAAGCTTTCTTT	CASSLNRQVTEAFF	TRBV27	-	-	TRBJ1-1
TGTGCCAGCAGCGTACAGGGTATGGTGGATACGCAGTATTTT	CASSVQGMVDTQYF	TRBV9	-	-	TRBJ2-3
TGTGCCAGCAGTTCCCCAGACAGCCTCAGCAATCAGCCCCAGCATTTT	CASSSPDSLSNQPQHF	TRBV28	-	-	TRBJ1-5
TGTGCCAGCAGTTCCTGGACTAGCGGGAGCTATACGCAGTATTTT	CASSSWTSGSYTQYF	TRBV28	TRBD2	-	TRBJ2-3
TGCAGCGTTCCAGGGAACACTGAAGCTTTCTTT	CSVPGNTEAFF	TRBV29-1	-	-	TRBJ1-1
TGTGCCAGCAGCCAACGCGGACAGCCGGGCGGGGGTTTGAACACTGAAGCTTTCTTT	CASSQRGQPGGGLNTEAFF	TRBV4-2	-	-	TRBJ1-1
TGCGCCAGCAGTGAGAGGGCAGGGGAGAACACTGAAGCTTTCTTT	CASSERAGENTEAFF	TRBV10-2	-	-	TRBJ1-1
TGTGCCACCAGCAGAGGTGTAGGGGAAAAACTGTTTTTT	CATSRGVGEKLFF	TRBV15	-	-	TRBJ1-4
TGCGCCAGCAGCCAAGAGGGACTAGCGTCGAACACCGGGGAGCTGTTTTTT	CASSQEGLASNTGELFF	TRBV4-1	TRBD2	-	TRBJ2-2
TGTGCCAGCAGCCAAGACAGGGGTGAGCAGTTCTTC	CASSQDRGEQFF	TRBV11-1	TRBD1	-	TRBJ2-1
TGTGCCAGCAGACCAGACAGCCGCTATGGCTACACCTTC	CASRPDSRYGYTF	TRBV6-6	-	-	TRBJ1-2
-	CASSFGSGAYEQYF	TRBV7-2	-	-	TRBJ2-5
TGTGCCAGCAGTCCGTACCCTGGTTTGGGAAACACCATATATTTT	CASSPYPGLGNTIYF	TRBV9	-	once	TRBJ1-3
TGTGCCAGCAGCCCAAAACAGGGTGGGGGGAGCTCCTACAATGAGCAGTTCTTC	CASSPKQGGGSSYNEQFF	TRBV7-3	-	-	TRBJ2-1
TGTGCCAGCAGCGCGGGACAGGGGGGGACTGAAGCTTTCTTT	CASSAGQGGTEAFF	TRBV9	TRBD1	-	TRBJ1-1
TGTGCCAGCAGCTTGGGGCTAGCGGCTGATACGCAGTATTTT	CASSLGLAADTQYF	TRBV5-4	TRBD2	-	TRBJ2-3
TGCGCCAGCAGCCGGGGGGGCGGTACAACCTACGAGCAGTACTTC	CASSRGGGTTYEQYF	TRBV5-1	TRBD2	-	TRBJ2-7
TGTGCCAGCACCCGGGACACCCGCTCCTACGAGCAGTACTTC	CASTRDTRSYEQYF	TRBV27	-	-	TRBJ2-7
TGCGCCAGCAGCTTGGGACTAGCGGGAATTTATCTCACCGGGGAGCTGTTTTTT	CASSLGLAGIYLTGELFF	TRBV5-1	TRBD2	-	TRBJ2-2
TGTGCCTGGAGTGTCAACCTAATAGGAGATACGCAGTATTTT	CAWSVNLIGDTQYF	TRBV30	-	-	TRBJ2-3